This T cell receptor beta chain comes out of a study of control samples from healthy donors and cancer patients. V lost 3 bases, J lost 3 bases, and 14 bases lay in between. Germline CDR1 and CDR2: LNHDA and SQIVND (reference sequence). The CDR3 consists of 15 residues. Measured with immunoSEQ multiplex PCR; TCRdb has only the in-frame clones, and not every one. Counted here are over 8,000 clones, roughly 93% occurring once; the ten biggest clones make up 20% to 25%. The TCR sequence derives from a man aged 55 to 69 with colorectal cancer. The rearrangement uses TRBV19 and TRBJ1-2, with D possibly TRBD1 on 5 matching bases. Sequencing input: PBMCs. The CDR3 spells CASSIWGSPYYGYTF. The CDR3 region has the DNA TGTGCCAGTAGTATTTGGGGCAGCCCCTACTATGGCTACACCTTC.